Presented here are 6 T cell receptor delta chains from one specimen sequenced in a study of γδ T cells in repeated Plasmodium falciparum infection. TCRdb reran clone calling via CATT on the multiplex PCR reads. Of over 45,000 delta-chain clones in the sample, roughly 1.6% were seen once. Bulk repertoires came from Vgamma9/Vdelta2+ or Vdelta2-negative gammadelta T cells flow-sorted from PBMC. Sequencing was performed on gamma-delta T cells from blood. The receptors derive from a pool of human donors (malaria-infected and uninfected, not separated).

This clone was seen a few times. A read error likely explains this, since a far larger clone differs by one base. The same CDR3 also results from other DNA sequences found in this sample. This chain uses TRDV1 with TRDJ1; 13 bases match TRDD3. This CDR3 spans 22 amino acids. Germline CDR1 and CDR2: TSWWSYY and QGS. The CDR3 here is CALGGWLTYSYWGIRYTDKLIF. The CDR3 DNA follows: TGTGCTCTTGGAGGGTGGTTGACCTACTCGTACTGGGGGATACGTTACACCGATAAGCTCATCTTT.

This clone was detected only a few times. This could be a read error, since a much larger clone is one nucleotide away. Other DNA sequences in the sample encode the same CDR3. The V call is TRDV1, the J call TRDJ1; D is possibly TRDD2 (6 bases). The CDR3 covers 19 residues. Germline CDR1 TSWWSYY, CDR2 QGS. The CDR3 protein is CALGESYGWADGHTDKLIF. For the CDR3, the DNA is TGTGCTCTTGGGGAGTCCTACGGGTGGGCGGATGGCCACACAGATAAACTCATCTTT.

Remarks on this clone: TCRdb's entry gives the protein of a much larger clone, which mismatches this DNA's translation at residue 19, likely from a read error; the protein reported here is translated from the DNA. This chain connects TRDV1 to TRDJ1; 10 nucleotides line up with TRDD3. TCRdb supplies no J gene; here it was assigned by aligning the nucleotide sequence to germline. CDR1 TSWWSYY and CDR2 QGS come from the germline V gene. Trimming cost V 5 bases and J 3 bases; bases outside gene matches: 33. CDR3 length: 24 amino acids. Here the CDR3 reads CALGILLGAFPRTGGFGSADKLIF. CDR3 nucleotide sequence: TGTGCTCTTGGGATTCTTCTAGGGGCCTTTCCTAGGACTGGGGGATTTGGAAGCGCCGATAAACTCATCTTT.

Many counts were recorded for this clone. Just one base apart from a much larger clone, this may be a read error. The sample carries other DNA sequences with the same CDR3. The chain has TRAV38-2/DV8 and TRDJ1; tentatively, D is TRDD3 (5 bases). V lost 10 bases and J lost 0, with 22 bases in between. This CDR3 comprises 16 residues. CDR1 TSESDYY and CDR2 QEAYKQQN come from the germline V gene. Here the CDR3 DNA reads TGTGCTCCCGGATTTGGAGGATATCCGTACACCGATAAACTCATCTTT. It codes for CAPGFGGYPYTDKLIF.

This clone was observed a handful of times. The protein TCRdb gives is from a much larger clone and does not agree with this DNA's translation at residue 14, likely a read error; the protein shown here comes from the DNA. The V and J genes are TRDV1 and TRDJ1, with 10 positions matching TRDD3. As TCRdb names no J gene, one was assigned here on the basis of a DNA match to germline. The CDR3 runs to 18 residues. CDR1 and CDR2 from the germline V gene are TSWWSYY and QGS. The trim removed 6 bases at V and 9 bases at J, leaving 22 bases unmatched. The CDR3 loop is CALGSILPLWGITEQLIF. The DNA of the CDR3 is TGTGCTCTTGGTTCTATCTTACCTCTCTGGGGGATAACGGAGCAACTCATCTTT.

In regard to this clone: The TCRdb record carries a much larger clone's protein, which differs from this DNA's translation at residues 12 and 13; a read error is the likely cause, and the protein listed here is the DNA translation. The V gene is TRDV1, the J gene TRDJ1, with TRDD3 matching 8 bases. V trimming: 3 bases; J trimming: 1 base; junction bases outside the gene matches: 16. The CDR3 extends over 19 amino acids. Germline assignment: CDR1 TSWWSYY and CDR2 QGS. CDR3 bases: TGTGCTCTTGGGGACCTGTCATCCTCTGGGGGAGACTGCACCGATAAACTCATCTTT. Translated, it gives CALGDLSSSGGDCTDKLIF.